This T cell receptor beta chain originates from a study of cytomegalovirus exposure and HLA in healthy donors. Some clones are missing from TCRdb's copy, which holds only in-frame ones; the method was immunoSEQ multiplex PCR. The sample contains about 200,000 clones, roughly 82% of which appear only once. Study results and caveats: Generally TCR sequences proved uncommon, though certain public TCRs appeared in numerous donors.

The CDR3 runs to 11 residues. Germline V lookup: CDR1 LNHDA, CDR2 SQIVND (reference sequence). Trimming stripped 6 bases from V and 5 bases from J, with 7 bases between. A word on this clone: The antigen is unknown.

The TCR comes from a woman aged 18-29 years in good health and CMV-seronegative. Sequenced sample: PBMCs. The V gene is TRBV19, the J gene TRBJ2-5; D unclear. The CDR3 nucleotides read TGTGCCAGTAGCTACGAGGAGACCCAGTACTTC. This gives the protein CASSYEETQYF.